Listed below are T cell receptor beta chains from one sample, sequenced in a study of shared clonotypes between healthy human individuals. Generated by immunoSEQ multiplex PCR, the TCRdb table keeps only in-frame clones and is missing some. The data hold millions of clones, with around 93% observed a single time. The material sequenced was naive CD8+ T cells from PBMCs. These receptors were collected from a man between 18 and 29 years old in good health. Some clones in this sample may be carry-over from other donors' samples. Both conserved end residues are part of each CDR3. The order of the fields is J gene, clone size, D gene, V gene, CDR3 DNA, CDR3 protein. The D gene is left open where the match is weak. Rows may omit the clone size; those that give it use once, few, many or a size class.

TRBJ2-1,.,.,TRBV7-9,TGTGCCAGCAGCTTAAGTCGCAATGAGCAGTTCTTC,CASSLSRNEQFF
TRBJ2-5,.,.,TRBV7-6,TGTGCCAGCAGCTTGAGGAGTTGGACTGGGGGAGAGACCCAGTACTTC,CASSLRSWTGGETQYF
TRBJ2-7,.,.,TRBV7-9,TGTGCCAGCAGCTTAGATTCCCTCTACGAGCAGTACTTC,CASSLDSLYEQYF
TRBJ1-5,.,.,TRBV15,TGTGCCACCAGCAGAGATGCGGCGCAGCCCCAGCATTTT,CATSRDAAQPQHF
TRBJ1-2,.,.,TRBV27,TGTGCCAGCAGACTGGGACGGATTGGGGGCTACACCTTC,CASRLGRIGGYTF
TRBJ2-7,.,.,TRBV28,TGTGCCAGCACCGACTCCGGGTCCTCTGCCTACGAGCAGTACTTC,CASTDSGSSAYEQYF
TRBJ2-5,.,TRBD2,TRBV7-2,TGTGCCAGCACCTCAGGGTCGGGAGGGCCAATGGAGACCCAGTACTTC,CASTSGSGGPMETQYF
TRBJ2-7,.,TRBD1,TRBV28,TGTGCCAGCAGCGCCGGACAGGGCTACGAGCAGTACTTC,CASSAGQGYEQYF
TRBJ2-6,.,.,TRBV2,TGTGCCAGCAGTGGGCCCCTCGCTGGGGCCAACGTCCTGACTTTC,CASSGPLAGANVLTF
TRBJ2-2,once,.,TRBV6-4,TGTGCCAGCAGTGACGCGAACACCGGGGAGCTGTTTTTT,CASSDANTGELFF
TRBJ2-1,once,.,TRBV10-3,TGTGCCATCAGTGTGGGGATTTACAATGAGCAGTTCTTC,CAISVGIYNEQFF
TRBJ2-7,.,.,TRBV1,TGCACCAGCAGCCAAGAATCGTACAGGGGATACGAGCAGTACTTC,CTSSQESYRGYEQYF
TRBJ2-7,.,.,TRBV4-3,TGCGCCAGCAGCCAAGAGATTAAGGGGTCCAGAGGCGAGCAGTACTTC,CASSQEIKGSRGEQYF
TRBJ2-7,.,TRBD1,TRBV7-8,TGTGCCAGCAGCAGCCTACAGGGGGAAAGAGTCTACGAGCAGTACTTC,CASSSLQGERVYEQYF
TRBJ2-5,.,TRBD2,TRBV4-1,TGCGCCAGCAGCCCCACTAGCGGGAGGGCCGTGGGGGAGACCCAGTACTTC,CASSPTSGRAVGETQYF
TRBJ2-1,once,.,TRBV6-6,TGTGCCACCACGACCGGGAGCTCCTACAATGAGCAGTTCTTC,CATTTGSSYNEQFF
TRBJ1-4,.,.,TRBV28,TGTGCCAGCGCCCTTAGAGGGTTACGTGAAAAACTGTTTTTT,CASALRGLREKLFF
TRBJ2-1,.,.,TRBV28,TGTGCCAGCAGTTTGCCTTTCTGGAGGGGCGCGTCGGATGAGCAGTTCTTC,CASSLPFWRGASDEQFF
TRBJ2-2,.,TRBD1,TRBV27,TGTGCCAGCAGCCGGACCGGGACAGGGTCCCGGGAGCTGTTTTTT,CASSRTGTGSRELFF
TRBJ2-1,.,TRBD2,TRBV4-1,TGCGCCAGCAGCCAAGATCCCGGGACTAGCGGATACAATGAGCAGTTCTTC,CASSQDPGTSGYNEQFF
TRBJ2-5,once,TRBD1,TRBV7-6,TGTGCCAGCAGCTTCACTCGGACAGGGAAAGAGACCCAGTACTTC,CASSFTRTGKETQYF
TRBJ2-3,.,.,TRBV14,TGTGCCAGCAGCCAAGGCTGGGGTCGAAACACCGGCTGGGACACAGATACGCAGTATTTT,CASSQGWGRNTGWDTDTQYF
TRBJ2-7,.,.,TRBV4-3,TGCGCCAGCAGCCAAGATCTTAACCCGCCGTACTACGAGCAGTACTTC,CASSQDLNPPYYEQYF
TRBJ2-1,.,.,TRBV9,TGTGCCAGCAGCGCCGGGACAGAGCAGTTCTTC,CASSAGTEQFF
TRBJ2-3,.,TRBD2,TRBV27,TGTGCCAGCGCCCGCCGGGGGGAGGTAGATACGCAGTATTTT,CASARRGEVDTQYF
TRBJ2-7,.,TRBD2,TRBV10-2,TGCGCCAGCAGGACTAGCGGAGGGCCCTACGAGCAGTACTTC,CASRTSGGPYEQYF
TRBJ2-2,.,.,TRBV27,TGTGCCAGCAGTTTAGGGGACGGCACCGGGGAGCTGTTTTTT,CASSLGDGTGELFF
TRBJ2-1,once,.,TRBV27,TGTGCCAGCAGTGCAATTTCCGGGTCCTCCTACAATGAGCAGTTCTTC,CASSAISGSSYNEQFF
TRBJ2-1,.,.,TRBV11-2,TGTGCCAGCAGCTTAGTCAAGCCGTACGACAATGAGCAGTTCTTC,CASSLVKPYDNEQFF
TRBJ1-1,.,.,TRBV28,TGTGCCAGCAGTGTGGACTCCCCTGAGGGTGAAGCTTTCTTT,CASSVDSPEGEAFF
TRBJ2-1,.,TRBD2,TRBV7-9,TGTGCCAGCAGCCGCCTAGCGGAGTCCTACAATGAGCAGTTCTTC,CASSRLAESYNEQFF
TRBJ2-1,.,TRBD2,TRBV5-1,TGCGCCAGCAGCGCCAGCCTACCGGGGACTAGCTACAATGAGCAGTTCTTC,CASSASLPGTSYNEQFF
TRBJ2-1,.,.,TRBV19,TGTGCCAGTAGTATGCGGAGCGTATACAATGAGCAGTTCTTC,CASSMRSVYNEQFF
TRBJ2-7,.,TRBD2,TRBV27,TGTGCCAGCAGCCCCGAACTAGCGGGAGCCGAGCAGTACTTC,CASSPELAGAEQYF
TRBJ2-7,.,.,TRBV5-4,TGTGCCAGCAGCCCCGACAACTCCTACGAGCAGTACTTC,CASSPDNSYEQYF
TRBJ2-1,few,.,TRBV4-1,TGCGCCAGCAGCCAAGTGGCGACGGTCCCTCATGAGCAGTTCTTC,CASSQVATVPHEQFF
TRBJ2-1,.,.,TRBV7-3,TGTGCCAGCAGCTTAATAGGGGGGGACCCCTCCTACAATGAGCAGTTCTTC,CASSLIGGDPSYNEQFF
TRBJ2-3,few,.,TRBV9,TGTGCCAGCAGCGTAGGGGGTTCCACAGATACGCAGTATTTT,CASSVGGSTDTQYF
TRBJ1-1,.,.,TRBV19,TGTGCCAGTAGTATAGGGGGGAGACTGAAAGCTTTCTTT,CASSIGGRLKAFF
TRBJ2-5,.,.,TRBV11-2,TGTGCCAGCAGCTCTTCGGAAGAGACCCAGTACTTC,CASSSSEETQYF
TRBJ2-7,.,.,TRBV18,TGTGCCAGCTCACCGGGGCACCTCTACGAGCAGTACTTC,CASSPGHLYEQYF